A single sample gave rise to the 3 T cell receptor beta chains below, sequenced in a study of blood T cells in healthy people across ages. Then a second PCR, running about 6 to 12 cycles, was carried out with a sample-barcoded 5' primer and a J-beta primer mix. TCRdb re-called the 5' RACE reads through MiXCR, storing one row per CDR3 protein. The table lists fewer than 900,000 distinct CDR3 sequences, around 36% of them singletons. Sequenced sample: blood. These receptors originate from a man younger than 35 in good health.

This clonotype turned up a few times. The chain is built from TRBV20-1 and TRBJ1-1, with D possibly matching TRBD1 (5 bases). V was cut by 1 base and J by 1 base, with 10 bases left in between. CDR3 length: 14 amino acids. Looked up from germline, CDR1 is DFQATT and CDR2 is SNEGSKA (reference sequence). DNA of the CDR3: TGCAGTGCTAGAGCATTTCAGGGGAACACTGAAGCTTTCTTT. This codes for CSARAFQGNTEAFF.

The gene calls are TRBV7-2 and TRBJ2-3; 9 bases are a match to TRBD1. The J segment lost 4 bases and the V segment lost 4 bases, leaving 3 bases of the junction unmatched. Germline CDR1 reads SGHTA; CDR2 reads FQGNSA. This CDR3 spans 14 amino acids. The DNA of the CDR3 is TGTGCCAGCAGCTACCGACAGGGGGCAGATACGCAGTATTTT. Residues: CASSYRQGADTQYF.

The J gene is TRBJ1-4, the V gene TRBV20-1; 8 bases agree with TRBD1. Per the germline V gene, CDR1 is DFQATT and CDR2 is SNEGSKA (reference sequence). CDR3 size: 13 residues. The J segment lost 8 bases and the V segment lost 4 bases, leaving 6 bases of the junction unmatched. CDR3 DNA sequence: TGCAGTGCTACGCGGACAGGGAAGGAAAAACTGTTTTTT. As protein: CSATRTGKEKLFF.